These T cell receptor beta chains were read from a single sample in a study of OX40 agonist ivuxolimab in advanced cancers. Method: immunoSEQ multiplex PCR; TCRdb's copy keeps in-frame clones and lacks some. The sample carries roughly 30,000 clones, more than 75% recorded once. Material: CD4+ or CD8+ T cells sorted from blood, obtained in a trial of the OX40 agonist ivuxolimab. Source of these receptors: an adult with an advanced solid tumor such as melanoma, head and neck, liver or kidney cancer. Both conserved end residues are part of each CDR3. D genes are given only for firm matches. Size tells how often a clone was seen (once, few, many) or the class of an expanded clone, and some rows leave it out.

TRBV6-5	TRBD1	TRBJ2-1	NA	CASRSRTGNNEQFF	TGTGCCAGCAGGTCCCGGACAGGAAACAATGAGCAGTTCTTC
TRBV9	TRBD2	TRBJ2-7	NA	CASSVSPLAGGRHEQYF	TGTGCCAGCAGCGTATCTCCACTAGCGGGAGGGCGCCACGAGCAGTACTTC
TRBV5-1	TRBD1	TRBJ1-5	NA	CASSPLPGQLNQPQHF	TGCGCCAGCAGCCCATTGCCGGGACAGCTAAATCAGCCCCAGCATTTT
TRBV13	NA	TRBJ2-5	NA	CASSLGPGTEETQYF	TGTGCCAGCAGCTTAGGCCCCGGGACCGAAGAGACCCAGTACTTC
TRBV27	TRBD2	TRBJ2-1	NA	CASSLLASGSNEQFF	TGTGCCAGCAGTTTATTGGCTAGCGGGAGTAATGAGCAGTTCTTC
TRBV19	TRBD1	TRBJ1-4	NA	CASGYRGHEKLFF	TGTGCCAGTGGGTACAGGGGCCATGAAAAACTGTTTTTT
TRBV11-2	NA	TRBJ2-7	NA	CASSMGPDYEQYF	TGTGCCAGCAGCATGGGACCGGACTACGAGCAGTACTTC
TRBV2	NA	TRBJ1-3	NA	CASSAISGNTIYF	TGTGCCAGCAGTGCAATCTCTGGAAACACCATATATTTT
TRBV13	NA	TRBJ2-7	once	CASSPGPDRSYEQYF	TGTGCCAGCAGCCCCGGACCTGACAGATCCTACGAGCAGTACTTC
TRBV13	NA	TRBJ2-5	NA	CASSAPVQETQYF	TGTGCCAGCAGCGCCCCCGTACAAGAGACCCAGTACTTC
TRBV28	NA	TRBJ2-2	NA	CASSLYPSGAGELFF	TGTGCCAGCAGTTTATACCCTTCCGGGGCCGGGGAGCTGTTTTTT
TRBV28	NA	TRBJ1-1	many	CASSPPDRAPEAFF	TGTGCCAGCAGCCCACCGGACAGAGCACCCGAAGCTTTCTTT
TRBV7-3	NA	TRBJ1-1	NA	CASSLTGGTEAFF	TGTGCCAGCAGCTTAACAGGGGGCACTGAAGCTTTCTTT
TRBV13	NA	TRBJ2-5	NA	CASSLGRDELQETQYF	TGTGCCAGCAGCTTAGGCCGGGACGAGCTCCAAGAGACCCAGTACTTC
TRBV21-1	NA	TRBJ2-7	NA	CASSILAGQGSFISYEQYF	TGTGCCAGCAGCATACTAGCGGGACAAGGAAGTTTTATTTCCTACGAGCAGTACTTC
TRBV10-1	NA	TRBJ2-1	NA	CASSDPGYEQFF	TGCGCCAGCAGTGATCCTGGTTATGAGCAGTTCTTC
TRBV6-5	TRBD2	TRBJ2-1	NA	CASTHGAGDYNEQFF	TGTGCCAGCACCCATGGCGCGGGAGACTACAATGAGCAGTTCTTC
TRBV10-1	NA	TRBJ2-7	NA	CASSPPHGVSYEQYF	TGCGCCAGCAGCCCCCCCCACGGTGTAAGCTACGAGCAGTACTTC
TRBV28	TRBD1	TRBJ2-1	NA	CASSLPPGTGDNEQFF	TGTGCCAGCAGTTTACCCCCCGGGACAGGCGACAATGAGCAGTTCTTC
TRBV29-1	TRBD2	TRBJ2-7	NA	CSVVWSGSYYEQYF	TGCAGCGTTGTCTGGAGCGGGAGTTATTACGAGCAGTACTTC
TRBV7-3	NA	TRBJ2-6	NA	CASSPSGGANVLTF	TGTGCCAGCAGCCCTTCTGGAGGGGCCAACGTCCTGACTTTC
TRBV4-1	TRBD2	TRBJ2-2	NA	CASSQAGFAGGYTGELFF	TGCGCCAGCAGCCAAGCTGGTTTTGCGGGAGGGTACACCGGGGAGCTGTTTTTT
TRBV7-9	NA	TRBJ2-1	NA	CASSWIVMGRNNEQFF	TGTGCCAGCAGCTGGATTGTCATGGGCCGAAACAATGAGCAGTTCTTC
TRBV19	NA	TRBJ1-5	NA	CASMGRGGQPQHF	TGTGCCAGTATGGGACGGGGCGGCCAGCCCCAGCATTTT
TRBV28	TRBD1	TRBJ1-2	NA	CASEPQTGWFYGYTF	TGTGCCAGCGAACCACAGACAGGGTGGTTCTATGGCTACACCTTC
TRBV7-9	TRBD1	TRBJ2-7	NA	CASSFPGQGNEQYF	TGTGCCAGCAGCTTCCCGGGACAGGGAAACGAGCAGTACTTC
TRBV14	NA	TRBJ2-2	NA	CASSHLPGHLAPGELFF	TGTGCCAGCAGCCATTTACCGGGACATTTAGCCCCCGGGGAGCTGTTTTTT
TRBV29-1	TRBD1	TRBJ2-2	NA	CSVVDRVNPGELFF	TGCAGCGTTGTGGACAGGGTAAATCCCGGGGAGCTGTTTTTT
TRBV27	TRBD2	TRBJ2-7	NA	CASSLGLAGAAYEQYF	TGTGCCAGCAGTTTAGGACTAGCGGGGGCCGCCTACGAGCAGTACTTC
TRBV7-9	TRBD1	TRBJ1-2	NA	CASSHGTGLSYGYTF	TGTGCCAGCAGCCATGGGACAGGGCTGTCCTATGGCTACACCTTC
TRBV9	TRBD2	TRBJ2-1	NA	CASSVGLAPNEQFF	TGTGCCAGCAGCGTGGGACTAGCCCCCAATGAGCAGTTCTTC
TRBV19	NA	TRBJ1-1	NA	CASSIRAGGPEAFF	TGTGCCAGTAGTATTCGGGCAGGAGGGCCTGAAGCTTTCTTT
TRBV6-5	NA	TRBJ2-6	NA	CASRVSSGANVLTF	TGTGCCAGCCGGGTGAGCTCTGGGGCCAACGTCCTGACTTTC
TRBV4-1	TRBD2	TRBJ2-1	NA	CASSQDTRGRSYNEQFF	TGCGCCAGCAGCCAAGATACTCGCGGGAGATCCTACAATGAGCAGTTCTTC
TRBV6-6	NA	TRBJ2-5	NA	CASSYLLAAQETQYF	TGTGCCAGCAGTTACTTATTAGCGGCCCAAGAGACCCAGTACTTC
TRBV2	NA	TRBJ2-5	NA	CATYVGDQETQYF	TGTGCCACATATGTGGGGGACCAAGAGACCCAGTACTTC
TRBV7-9	NA	TRBJ2-5	NA	CASSDTRTAATQYF	TGTGCCAGCAGCGACACCCGGACCGCCGCGACCCAGTACTTC
TRBV4-1	NA	TRBJ2-7	once	CASSQGTGLIYEQYF	TGCGCCAGCAGCCAAGGAACCGGCCTAATCTACGAGCAGTACTTC
TRBV28	TRBD1	TRBJ2-7	NA	CAGGGQGASEQYF	TGTGCCGGGGGGGGACAGGGGGCCTCCGAGCAGTACTTC
TRBV7-6	NA	TRBJ2-1	NA	CASSTQRSEYNEQFF	TGTGCCAGCAGCACCCAACGTTCCGAATACAATGAGCAGTTCTTC
TRBV30	NA	TRBJ1-2	NA	CAWVKFSFYGYTF	TGTGCCTGGGTCAAATTTAGCTTTTATGGCTACACCTTC
TRBV5-4	NA	TRBJ2-7	NA	CASSQGTSPYEQYF	TGTGCCAGCAGCCAAGGGACATCCCCCTACGAGCAGTACTTC
TRBV27	NA	TRBJ1-6	NA	CASSLETGSKSPLHF	TGTGCCAGCAGTCTAGAGACAGGCTCTAAATCACCCCTCCACTTT
TRBV27	NA	TRBJ2-4	NA	CASRQGRGGKNIQYF	TGTGCCAGCAGACAGGGACGGGGAGGCAAAAACATTCAGTACTTC
TRBV7-3	TRBD2	TRBJ2-7	NA	CATDASGSYEQYF	TGTGCCACCGATGCTAGCGGGAGCTACGAGCAGTACTTC
TRBV11-2	TRBD1	TRBJ2-7	NA	CASSATTGHSYEQYF	TGTGCCAGCAGTGCGACGACAGGGCACTCCTACGAGCAGTACTTC
TRBV25-1	NA	TRBJ2-7	NA	CATQVVGAYEQYF	TGTGCCACCCAGGTGGTCGGAGCCTACGAGCAGTACTTC
TRBV6-5	NA	TRBJ2-3	NA	CASSPNTDTQYF	TGTGCCAGCAGTCCTAACACAGATACGCAGTATTTT
TRBV6-1	NA	TRBJ2-7	NA	CASIPGTVSYEQYF	TGTGCCAGCATTCCCGGGACGGTCTCCTACGAGCAGTACTTC
TRBV28	NA	TRBJ1-5	NA	CASSLVRGRNQPQHF	TGTGCCAGCAGTTTAGTCAGGGGACGAAATCAGCCCCAGCATTTT
TRBV4-1	NA	TRBJ2-4	few	CASSQGVGMLNIQYF	TGCGCCAGCAGCCAAGGGGTGGGGATGTTAAACATTCAGTACTTC
TRBV21-1	NA	TRBJ2-7	NA	CASSKGRSYEQYF	TGTGCCAGCAGCAAAGGTCGCTCCTACGAGCAGTACTTC
TRBV9	NA	TRBJ2-7	NA	CASSVEQGYEQYF	TGTGCCAGCAGCGTAGAGCAGGGCTACGAGCAGTACTTC
TRBV28	TRBD1	TRBJ2-7	NA	CASSPTGEAIVYEQYF	TGTGCCAGCAGTCCCACAGGGGAAGCTATCGTCTACGAGCAGTACTTC
TRBV19	NA	TRBJ1-2	few	CASSEHRDYGYTF	TGTGCCAGTAGTGAGCACAGGGATTATGGCTACACCTTC
TRBV15	TRBD1	TRBJ2-1	medium-sized	CATSTGQVYNEQFF	TGTGCCACCAGCACGGGACAGGTCTACAATGAGCAGTTCTTC
TRBV19	TRBD2	TRBJ2-7	NA	CASSIGLAGGPWNEQYF	TGTGCCAGTAGTATCGGACTAGCGGGAGGCCCCTGGAACGAGCAGTACTTC
TRBV28	NA	TRBJ1-5	NA	CASSLRDIPNQPQHF	TGTGCCAGCAGCCTCCGGGACATCCCCAATCAGCCCCAGCATTTT